This entry describes one T cell receptor beta chain. Its antigen is not known. The source of the sample is a study of a mutant IDH1 vaccine in newly diagnosed glioma. Across the study: Patients underwent eight vaccinations, which took place in weeks 1, 3, 5, 7, 11, 15, 19 and 23. Patients' prior therapy spanned radiotherapy, temozolomide, or both; most underwent both.

With 2 bases clipped from V and 10 bases from J, the junction kept 8 bases outside the gene matches. Per the germline V gene, CDR1 is SGHDT and CDR2 is YYEEEE. This CDR3 has 15 residues. The time point: week 5, during vaccination. Every vaccine dose comprised 300 ug of mutant IDH1 20-mer peptide plus topical imiquimod. Generated by immunoSEQ multiplex PCR, the TCRdb table keeps only in-frame clones and is missing some. The sample shows 40,000 to 50,000 clones, roughly 88% of them seen only once. This clonotype originated in a man aged 35 to 55 with glioma. The V call is TRBV5-6, the J call TRBJ2-1; the match to TRBD2 covers 11 bases. Sequencing was performed on PBMCs, taken from a glioma patient whose treatment included an IDH1 peptide vaccine. CDR3 amino acids: CASSFQLAGAGEQFF. In nucleotides, the CDR3 is TGTGCCAGCAGCTTTCAACTAGCGGGAGCGGGCGAGCAGTTCTTC.